This T cell receptor (beta chain) was identified in a study of blood T cell repertoires in COVID-19. Study summary: COVID-19 samples collected from the United States, Italy and Spain covered acute and convalescent phases. Nucleic acid was either cDNA or gDNA, and it came from T cells, B-cell-depleted T cells, or PBMCs.

During active infection, Seattle patients enrolled and were then monitored through disease. Original analysis: By means of reference gene primer amplification, nucleated cell counts were estimated. Here immunoSEQ multiplex PCR was the method, and the copy in TCRdb shows in-frame clones only, minus some. V and J calls plus clone size are reproduced from that table; the DNA served to infer D and trimming. This repertoire shows about 300,000 clones, 85% to 90% found once; its top ten account for around 5.8%. The germline V and J ends were trimmed by 4 bases and 7 bases, with 14 bases remaining between them. Per germline, CDR1 SGHRS and CDR2 YFSETQ. The CDR3 has 13 residues.

Sequencing was carried out using peripheral blood. This receptor was obtained from a woman aged 50 to 65 with COVID-19, enrolled during active disease. The chain links TRBV5-1 to TRBJ1-2; D may be TRBD1 (6 bases). The CDR3 DNA reads as TGCGCCAGCAGCGGAACAGGGAACGCTGGCTACACCTTC. Protein product: CASSGTGNAGYTF.